This TCR beta chain was observed in a study of blood T cell repertoires in COVID-19. As for the study in general: Samples representing acute and convalescent COVID-19 were sourced from the United States, Italy and Spain.

Per the authors' pipeline: Researchers report that nucleated cell counts were estimated from reference gene primer amplification. Generated by immunoSEQ multiplex PCR, the TCRdb table keeps only in-frame clones and is missing some. V, J and clone size are those of that table, while D and trimming were read from the DNA. The repertoire holds some 250,000 clones, 70% to 90% seen once, with over 1.5% in the top ten. CDR3 size: 13 residues. Trimming took off 1 base at V and 13 bases at J, with 11 bases between the two ends. Germline V gene data show CDR1 as SEHNR and CDR2 as FQNEAQ (reference sequence). All enrollees were roughly 18 to 95 years old and from fewer than 25 US areas.

The source material was PBMCs or T cells enriched from blood (not recorded which). The receptor comes from a woman aged 45-65 years who had recovered from COVID-19. This rearrangement joins TRBV7-9 to TRBJ1-6; perhaps TRBD1 as D (5 bases). The DNA of the CDR3 is TGTGCCAGCAGCTTAGACGCTGGGGGGCCCCTCCACTTT. This encodes CASSLDAGGPLHF.